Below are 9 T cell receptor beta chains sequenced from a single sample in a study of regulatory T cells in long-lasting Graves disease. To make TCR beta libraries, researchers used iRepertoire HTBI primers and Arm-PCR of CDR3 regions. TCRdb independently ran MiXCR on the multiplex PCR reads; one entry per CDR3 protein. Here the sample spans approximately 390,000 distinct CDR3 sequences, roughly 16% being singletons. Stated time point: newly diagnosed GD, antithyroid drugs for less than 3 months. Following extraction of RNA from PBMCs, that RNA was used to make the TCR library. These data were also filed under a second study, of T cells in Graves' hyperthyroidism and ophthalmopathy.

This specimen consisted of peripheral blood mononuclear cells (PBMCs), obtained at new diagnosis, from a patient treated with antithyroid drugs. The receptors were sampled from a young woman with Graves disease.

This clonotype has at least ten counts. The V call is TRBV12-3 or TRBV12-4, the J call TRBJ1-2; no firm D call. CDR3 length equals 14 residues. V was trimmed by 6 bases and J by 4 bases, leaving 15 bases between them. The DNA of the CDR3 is TGTGCCAGCAGACTACGTGGGGAAATCTATGGCTACACCTTC. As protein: CASRLRGEIYGYTF.

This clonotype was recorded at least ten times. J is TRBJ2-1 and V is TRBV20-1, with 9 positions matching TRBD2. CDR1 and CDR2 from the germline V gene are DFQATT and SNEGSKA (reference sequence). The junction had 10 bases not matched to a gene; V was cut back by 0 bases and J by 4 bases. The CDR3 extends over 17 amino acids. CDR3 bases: TGCAGTGCTAGAGATTTGGGGCGGCTAGCGGGATACAATGAGCAGTTCTTC. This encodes CSARDLGRLAGYNEQFF.

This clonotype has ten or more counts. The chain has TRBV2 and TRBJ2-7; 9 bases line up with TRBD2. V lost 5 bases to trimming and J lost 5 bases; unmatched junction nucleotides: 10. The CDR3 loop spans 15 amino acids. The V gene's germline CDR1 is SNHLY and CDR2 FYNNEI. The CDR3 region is CASSSPLAGAHEQYF. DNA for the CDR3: TGTGCCAGCAGTTCCCCGTTAGCGGGGGCCCACGAGCAGTACTTC.

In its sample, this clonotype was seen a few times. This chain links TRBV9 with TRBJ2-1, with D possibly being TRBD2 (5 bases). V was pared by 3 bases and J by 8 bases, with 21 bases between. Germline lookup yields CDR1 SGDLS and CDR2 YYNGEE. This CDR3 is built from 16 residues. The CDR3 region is CASSAATGLARDEQFF. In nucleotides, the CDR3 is TGTGCCAGCAGCGCGGCGACCGGGCTAGCTAGGGATGAGCAGTTCTTC.

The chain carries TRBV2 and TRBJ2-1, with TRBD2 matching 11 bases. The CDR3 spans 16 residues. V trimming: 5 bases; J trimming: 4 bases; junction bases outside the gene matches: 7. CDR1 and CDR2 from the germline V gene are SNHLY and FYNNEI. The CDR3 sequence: CASSSATSGVYNEQFF. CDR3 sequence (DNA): TGTGCCAGCAGTTCCGCGACTAGCGGGGTATACAATGAGCAGTTCTTC.

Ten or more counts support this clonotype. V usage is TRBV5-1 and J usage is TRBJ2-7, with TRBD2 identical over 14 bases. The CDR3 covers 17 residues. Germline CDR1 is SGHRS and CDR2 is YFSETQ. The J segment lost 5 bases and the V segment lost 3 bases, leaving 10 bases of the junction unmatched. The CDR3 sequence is CASSSEGLAGGLDEQYF. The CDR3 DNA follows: TGCGCCAGCAGCTCCGAAGGACTAGCGGGAGGTCTAGACGAGCAGTACTTC.

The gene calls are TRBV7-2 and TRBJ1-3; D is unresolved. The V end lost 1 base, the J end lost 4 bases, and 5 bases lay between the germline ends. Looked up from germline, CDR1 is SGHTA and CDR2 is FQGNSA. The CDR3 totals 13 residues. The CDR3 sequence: CASSLVKGNTIYF. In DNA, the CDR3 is TGTGCCAGCAGCTTAGTGAAGGGAAACACCATATATTTT.

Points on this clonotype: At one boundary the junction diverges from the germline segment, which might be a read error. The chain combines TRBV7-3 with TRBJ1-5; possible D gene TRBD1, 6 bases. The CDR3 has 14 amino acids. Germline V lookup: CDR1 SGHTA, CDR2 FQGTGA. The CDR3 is CVSSSTGSNQPQHF. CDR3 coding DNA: TGTGTCAGCAGCTCTACAGGGAGCAATCAGCCCCAGCATTTT.

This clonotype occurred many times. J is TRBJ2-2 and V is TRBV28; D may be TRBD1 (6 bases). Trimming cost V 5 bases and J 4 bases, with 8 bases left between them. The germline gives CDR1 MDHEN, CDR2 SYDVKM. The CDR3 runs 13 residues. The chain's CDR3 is CASSMDSTGELFF. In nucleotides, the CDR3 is TGTGCCAGCAGTATGGACAGCACCGGGGAGCTGTTTTTT.